The source of this T cell receptor (beta chain) is a study of blood T cell repertoires in COVID-19. TCRdb keeps only in-frame clones here, not all; method: immunoSEQ multiplex PCR. The sample includes 250,000 or so clones, roughly 84% of them seen just once. Germline V gene data show CDR1 as SGHTA and CDR2 as FQGNSA. V gave up 4 bases and J gave up 4 bases; unmatched junction bases: 6. CDR3 length: 16 residues. The chain is built from TRBV7-2 and TRBJ1-6, with 8 bases aligning to TRBD1. This TCR came from a woman aged 50 to 60 who had been exposed to COVID-19. Sample: PBMCs or T cells enriched from blood (not recorded which). CDR3 bases: TGTGCCAGCAGCTCACCGGACAGGGAATATAATTCACCCCTCCACTTT. This sequence encodes CASSSPDREYNSPLHF.